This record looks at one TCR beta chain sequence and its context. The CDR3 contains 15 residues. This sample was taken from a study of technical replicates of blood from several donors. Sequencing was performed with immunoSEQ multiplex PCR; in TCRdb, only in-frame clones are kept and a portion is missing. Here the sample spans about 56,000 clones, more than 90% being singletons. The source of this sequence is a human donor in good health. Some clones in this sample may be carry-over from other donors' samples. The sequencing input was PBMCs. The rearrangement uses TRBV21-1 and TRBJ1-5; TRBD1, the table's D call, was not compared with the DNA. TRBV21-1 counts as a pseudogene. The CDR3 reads CASSNPHRGAQPQHF. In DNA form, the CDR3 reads TGTGCCAGCAGCAATCCTCACAGGGGAGCCCAACCCCAGCATTTT.